A selection of T cell receptor beta chains follows, all from one sample in a study of quantifying T cell responses using KT2 cells. TCRdb fed the UMI-ligation and nested PCR reads into MiXCR, producing one record per CDR3 protein. The repertoire consists of 40,000 to 60,000 distinct CDR3 sequences, with approximately 10% occurring once and the leading ten covering roughly 10%. Input material: PBMCs spiked with cells of the T cell clone KT2. The receptor set was obtained from a human donor. CDR3s include the opening cysteine and the closing phenylalanine or tryptophan. D genes are given only for firm matches. Some rows mark clone size as missing; the rest say once, few, many or name a class of expanded clone.

d_call,v_call,clone_size,j_call,cdr3_aa,cdr3_nt
NA,TRBV27,many,TRBJ1-5,CASSMAGIDQPQHF,TGTGCCAGCTCGATGGCTGGGATAGATCAGCCCCAGCATTTT
TRBD1,TRBV20-1,many,TRBJ2-7,CSARDDRAYEQYF,TGCAGTGCTAGAGATGACAGGGCCTACGAGCAGTACTTC
NA,TRBV14,few,TRBJ2-7,CASSQEWRYLVSEQYF,TGTGCCAGCAGCCAAGAGTGGCGGTACCTAGTCAGCGAGCAGTACTTC
NA,TRBV6-5,NA,TRBJ2-3,CASRISRISTDTQYF,TGTGCCAGCAGGATTTCGCGGATAAGCACAGATACGCAGTATTTT
NA,TRBV7-3,NA,TRBJ1-2,CASSPSISGGSYTF,TGTGCCAGCAGCCCGTCCATTTCTGGGGGGAGCTACACCTTC
TRBD2,TRBV5-1,NA,TRBJ2-1,CASGAGGQYNEQFF,TGCGCCAGCGGAGCGGGAGGGCAATACAATGAGCAGTTCTTC
NA,TRBV21-1,NA,TRBJ2-4,CASSKMREAKNIQYF,TGTGCCAGCAGCAAAATGAGAGAAGCCAAAAACATTCAGTACTTC
NA,TRBV5-1,NA,TRBJ2-1,CASSLSIGRGANTLHEQFF,TGCGCCAGCAGCTTGAGCATTGGTAGGGGGGCCAATACATTGCATGAGCAGTTCTTC
TRBD2,TRBV19,NA,TRBJ2-1,CASSLTRSSGNYNEQFF,TGTGCCAGTAGCCTGACTCGGTCTAGCGGGAACTACAATGAGCAGTTCTTC
NA,TRBV6-6,many,TRBJ2-3,CASSYSILDSSTDTQYF,TGTGCCAGCAGTTACTCGATATTAGATAGTAGCACAGATACGCAGTATTTT
NA,TRBV5-5,few,TRBJ1-4,CASSGGRINEKLFF,TGTGCCAGCAGCGGGGGACGGATTAATGAAAAACTGTTTTTT
NA,TRBV12-3/TRBV12-4,NA,TRBJ1-1,CASSLARRAEAFF,TGTGCCAGCAGTTTAGCCCGCCGGGCTGAAGCTTTCTTT
NA,TRBV4-1,few,TRBJ2-2,CASSQAPGSAGELFF,TGCGCCAGCAGCCAAGCCCCGGGGTCCGCCGGGGAGCTGTTTTTT
NA,TRBV5-1,many,TRBJ2-4,CASTPTAGDIQYF,TGCGCCAGCACCCCGACAGCAGGGGACATTCAGTACTTC
TRBD1,TRBV7-2,many,TRBJ1-1,CASSPQGQSNTEAFF,TGTGCCAGCAGCCCACAGGGACAGTCGAACACTGAAGCTTTCTTT
NA,TRBV28,many,TRBJ2-7,CASSLGQLTYEQYF,TGTGCCAGCAGCCTAGGACAGTTAACCTACGAGCAGTACTTC
NA,TRBV9,NA,TRBJ1-5,CASSVGDSNQPQHF,TGTGCCAGCAGCGTAGGGGATAGCAATCAGCCCCAGCATTTT
NA,TRBV7-9,NA,TRBJ1-1,CASSLRSPEAFF,TGTGCCAGCAGCTTACGGTCCCCCGAAGCTTTCTTT
TRBD1,TRBV6-6,few,TRBJ1-1,CASSYAAGGTEAFF,TGTGCCAGCAGTTACGCGGCAGGGGGGACTGAAGCTTTCTTT
TRBD2,TRBV30,few,TRBJ2-1,CAWRGTTYNEQFF,TGTGCCTGGAGGGGGACTACATACAATGAGCAGTTCTTC
NA,TRBV3-1,NA,TRBJ2-1,CASSRGTGGNEQFF,TGTGCCAGCAGCCGCGGGACCGGAGGCAATGAGCAGTTCTTC
NA,TRBV19,many,TRBJ2-4,CASTGGGLLAKNIQYF,TGTGCCAGTACGGGTGGGGGACTCCTAGCCAAAAACATTCAGTACTTC
NA,TRBV29-1,NA,TRBJ1-2,CSVPPGDHYGYTF,TGCAGCGTGCCCCCCGGGGACCACTATGGCTACACCTTC
TRBD1,TRBV2,many,TRBJ1-2,CASKYAGGAYHAGYTF,TGTGCCAGCAAGTATGCAGGGGGCGCGTACCATGCAGGCTACACCTTC
NA,TRBV20-1,NA,TRBJ1-1,CSAPPILNTEAFF,TGCAGTGCTCCCCCCATCTTGAACACTGAAGCTTTCTTT
TRBD2,TRBV9,many,TRBJ2-7,CASSVASGALYEQYF,TGTGCCAGCAGCGTTGCTAGCGGCGCCCTCTACGAGCAGTACTTC
TRBD1,TRBV7-9,few,TRBJ1-2,CASSQGTGNGYTF,TGTGCCAGCAGTCAAGGGACAGGGAATGGCTACACCTTC